This T cell receptor (beta chain) came from a study of blood T cell repertoires in COVID-19. Produced via immunoSEQ multiplex PCR; TCRdb's table is partial and in-frame only. The table has more than 300,000 clones, about 82% seen once. Germline CDR1 reads SNHLY; CDR2 reads FYNNEI. The CDR3 length is 14 residues. The V gene end was trimmed by 6 bases and the J gene end by 5 bases; junction bases not matched to a gene: 8. The receptor's source is a woman between 45 and 65 years old with acute or convalescent COVID-19. V gene TRBV2 combines with J gene TRBJ2-3; 7 positions match TRBD1. Material: peripheral blood. The CDR3 is CASSRPQGRDTQYF. Here the CDR3 DNA reads TGTGCCAGCAGCCGCCCACAGGGGAGAGATACGCAGTATTTT.